The 30 T cell receptor beta chains below were found in one sample sequenced in a study of cytomegalovirus exposure and HLA in healthy donors. The PCR was carried out with 60 Vbeta primers and 13 Jbeta primers. Data came from immunoSEQ multiplex PCR; TCRdb stores just in-frame clones and leaves some out. This sample has some 130,000 clones, with roughly 80% found just once. Sample: PBMCs. These receptors all come from a female donor in good health and CMV-seronegative.

The rearrangement links TRBV2 to TRBJ1-1; D remains ambiguous. The CDR3 is 8 residues long. Trimming removed 10 bases from V and 10 bases from J, with 7 bases in between. CDR1 and CDR2 (germline): SNHLY, FYNNEI. CDR3: CATRGAFF. In DNA form, the CDR3 reads TGTGCCACACGGGGAGCTTTCTTT.

V is TRBV27 and J is TRBJ2-7; weak D call: TRBD2 (5 bases). The CDR3 contains 13 residues. Trimming shortened V by 3 bases and J by 3 bases, and 9 bases separated the two germline ends. Germline CDR1 MNHEY, CDR2 SMNVEV (reference sequence). The CDR3 sequence is CASSFTGIYEQYF. The DNA for the CDR3 is TGTGCCAGCAGTTTTACGGGGATCTACGAGCAGTACTTC.

This sequence joins TRBV28 and TRBJ2-7; 13 bases fit TRBD2. The CDR3 spans 16 residues. Germline CDR1 and CDR2: MDHEN and SYDVKM. Trimming cost V 2 bases and J 2 bases; bases outside gene matches: 3. The CDR3 region is CASSLGLAGATYEQYF. The CDR3 DNA follows: TGTGCCAGCAGTTTAGGACTAGCGGGGGCTACCTACGAGCAGTACTTC.

The chain is built from TRBV18 and TRBJ2-1; perhaps TRBD2 as D (6 bases). Between the trimmed V and J ends, which lost 3 bases and 5 bases, there was a span of 14 bases. The V gene's germline CDR1 is KGHSH and CDR2 LQKENI. The CDR3 consists of 15 residues. The CDR3 loop reads CASSPSAGRNNEQFF. Here the CDR3 DNA reads TGTGCCAGCTCACCTTCGGCAGGGAGGAACAATGAGCAGTTCTTC.

This rearrangement joins TRBV25-1 to TRBJ2-3, with 9 bases identical to TRBD2. The junction had 6 bases not matched to a gene; V was cut back by 5 bases and J by 6 bases. Looked up from germline, CDR1 is MGHDK and CDR2 is SYGVNS. The CDR3 length is 14 residues. CDR3 nucleotides: TGTGCCAGCAGTAAAGCGGGAGGACAGGATACGCAGTATTTT. Its protein is CASSKAGGQDTQYF.

The CDR3 is CASSTGGGYNEQFF. As DNA, the CDR3 is TGTGCCAGCAGTACAGGGGGAGGATACAATGAGCAGTTCTTC. The chain is built from TRBV27 and TRBJ2-1; 8 nucleotides line up with TRBD1. Per germline, CDR1 MNHEY and CDR2 SMNVEV (reference sequence). Trimming cost V 5 bases and J 4 bases; bases outside gene matches: 4. CDR3 length: 14 residues.

The chain joins TRBV10-3 to TRBJ2-1; 9 bases match TRBD2. Germline lookup yields CDR1 ENHRY and CDR2 SYGVKD. V lost 1 base, J lost 0 bases, and 7 bases stayed unmatched. The CDR3 sequence is 18 residues long. The CDR3 loop is CAISEYFGLANSYNEQFF. CDR3 nucleotides: TGTGCCATCAGTGAGTATTTTGGACTAGCGAACTCCTACAATGAGCAGTTCTTC.

The V and J genes are TRBV4-1 and TRBJ1-2, with TRBD1 matching over 10 bases. This CDR3 has 17 residues. After removal of 4 bases from V and 2 bases from J, the junction contained 10 bases not matched to a gene. The V gene's germline CDR1 is MGHRA and CDR2 YSYEKL. The CDR3 loop reads CASSRQKGTGDNYGYTF. CDR3 bases: TGCGCCAGCAGCCGCCAGAAGGGGACAGGGGACAACTATGGCTACACCTTC.

The table lists this clone with a count of one. V gene TRBV10-3 combines with J gene TRBJ2-1; 9 bases line up with TRBD2. CDR1 ENHRY and CDR2 SYGVKD come from the germline V gene. The CDR3 contains 17 residues. Trimming took 6 bases from V and 0 from J; bases not matched to a gene: 9. DNA of the CDR3: TGTGCCATCAGGGGTGACTTTAGCGGGAGCTCCTACAATGAGCAGTTCTTC. Amino acid sequence: CAIRGDFSGSSYNEQFF.

This chain uses TRBV10-3 with TRBJ1-2, with D uncertain. The CDR3 is made up of 14 amino acids. V was clipped by 0 bases and J by 2 bases, with 7 bases between them. In germline, CDR1 is ENHRY, CDR2 SYGVKD. The CDR3 DNA follows: TGTGCCATCAGTGAGTCCGTCAGGAACTATGGCTACACCTTC. Encoded protein: CAISESVRNYGYTF.

The chain carries TRBV4-1 and TRBJ1-2; 8 positions agree with TRBD1. V shed 4 bases and J 6 bases; nucleotides not matched to a gene: 4. CDR1 and CDR2 from the germline V gene are MGHRA and YSYEKL. CDR3 size: 13 residues. The CDR3 reads CASSRGQGHGYTF. The CDR3 DNA follows: TGCGCCAGCAGCCGAGGACAGGGCCATGGCTACACCTTC.

This chain joins TRBV5-1 and TRBJ2-7; the D is unclear. V lost 0 bases, J lost 1 base, and 8 bases lay in between. Per the germline V gene, CDR1 is SGHRS and CDR2 is YFSETQ. CDR3 size: 14 residues. In DNA, the CDR3 is TGCGCCAGCAGCTTGGAGCCAGGATCCTACGAGCAGTACTTC. Its protein product is CASSLEPGSYEQYF.

V usage is TRBV2 and J usage is TRBJ1-1; D gene ambiguous. The CDR3 runs to 11 residues. Germline CDR1 is SNHLY and CDR2 is FYNNEI. V shed 11 bases and J shed 3 bases, with 10 bases lying between them. CDR3 region: CAGGDYTEAFF. The CDR3 nucleotides are TGTGCCGGCGGAGATTACACTGAAGCTTTCTTT.

V gene TRBV19 combines with J gene TRBJ2-3; TRBD2 matches at 10 bases. Unmatched junction bases numbered 5, after V lost 5 bases and J lost 3 bases. CDR3 size: 15 residues. Germline CDR1 reads LNHDA; CDR2 reads SQIVND (reference sequence). The CDR3 loop is CASSQREGHTDTQYF. As DNA, the CDR3 is TGTGCCAGTAGTCAGCGGGAGGGCCATACAGATACGCAGTATTTT.

The chain joins TRBV28 to TRBJ2-7, with TRBD2 identical over 10 bases. Germline CDR1 is MDHEN and CDR2 is SYDVKM. V trimming: 5 bases; J trimming: 4 bases; junction bases outside the gene matches: 11. The length of the CDR3 is 16 residues. CDR3 bases: TGTGCCAGCAGTCCGCCACTAGCGGGATGGGGGTACGAGCAGTACTTC. Translating gives CASSPPLAGWGYEQYF. Filled out from reference TRBV28 and TRBJ2-7, the complete variable domain reads DVKVTQSSRYLVKRTGEKVFLECVQDMDHENMFWYRQDPGLGLRLIYFSYDVKMKEKGDIPEGYSVSREKKERFSLILESASTNQTSMYLCASSPPLAGWGYEQYFGPGTRLTVT.

In its sample, this clone is medium-sized. V usage is TRBV5-4 and J usage is TRBJ1-3; 7 positions match TRBD1. The ends lost 1 base at V and 6 bases at J; junction bases unmatched: 7. Germline V gene data show CDR1 as SGHNT and CDR2 as YYREEE (reference sequence). The CDR3 covers 15 residues. The CDR3 reads CASSLKGAAENTIYF. CDR3 coding DNA: TGTGCCAGCAGCTTGAAGGGGGCTGCGGAAAACACCATATATTTT.

CDR3 in amino acids: CASSFDRGNEQFF. The CDR3 DNA reads TGTGCCAGCAGTTTCGACAGGGGCAATGAGCAGTTCTTC. V gene TRBV27 combines with J gene TRBJ2-1; TRBD1 matches 8 bases. V was clipped by 3 bases and J by 6 bases; unmatched bases: 1. CDR3 length equals 13 residues. Germline V gene sequence: CDR1 MNHEY, CDR2 SMNVEV (reference sequence).

The CDR3 DNA follows: TGTGCCAGCAGTACGAGGTACAGGGCCCCCTACGAGCAGTACTTC. Translation gives CASSTRYRAPYEQYF. The chain has TRBV28 and TRBJ2-7, with TRBD1 as a possible D gene (6 bases). The V gene's germline CDR1 is MDHEN and CDR2 SYDVKM. V lost 5 bases, J lost 2 bases, and 16 bases lay in between. This CDR3 spans 15 amino acids.

The rearrangement uses TRBV4-1 and TRBJ2-7; TRBD1 aligns across 8 bases. Looked up from germline, CDR1 is MGHRA and CDR2 is YSYEKL. After removal of 2 bases from V and 7 bases from J, the junction contained 13 bases not matched to a gene. CDR3 length equals 16 residues. The CDR3 DNA follows: TGCGCCAGCAGCCAATCTCCCGGGACAGGTAGTCTAGAGCAGTACTTC. Protein: CASSQSPGTGSLEQYF.

The chain couples TRBV28 to TRBJ2-7; D unclear. Per germline, CDR1 MDHEN and CDR2 SYDVKM. This CDR3 contains 14 residues. V shed 4 bases and J shed 0 bases, with 10 bases lying between them. CDR3 region: CASSSTGFSYEQYF. The CDR3, as DNA: TGTGCCAGCAGTTCAACCGGGTTCTCCTACGAGCAGTACTTC.

The chain has TRBV7-9 and TRBJ2-5, with TRBD1 identical over 8 bases. CDR1 is SEHNR, CDR2 FQNEAQ, per germline (reference sequence). The CDR3 is 15 residues long. V lost 1 base to trimming and J lost 5 bases; unmatched junction nucleotides: 6. The CDR3 sequence: CASSLGGQGAETQYF. The CDR3 DNA is TGTGCCAGCAGCTTAGGCGGGCAGGGGGCCGAGACCCAGTACTTC. The whole variable domain, remainder taken from reference TRBV7-9 and TRBJ2-5, is DTGVSQNPRHKITKRGQNVTFRCDPISEHNRLYWYRQTLGQGPEFLTYFQNEAQLEKSRLLSDRFSAERPKGSFSTLEIQRTEQGDSAMYLCASSLGGQGAETQYFGPGTRLLVL.

J is TRBJ1-5 and V is TRBV19, with TRBD1 matching over 7 bases. The CDR3 is 16 residues long. Germline V gene sequence: CDR1 LNHDA, CDR2 SQIVND (reference sequence). V lost 7 bases, J lost 3 bases, and 12 bases stayed unmatched. The CDR3 spells CASMETGLLYNQPQHF. CDR3 DNA sequence: TGTGCCAGTATGGAGACAGGGCTACTATACAATCAGCCCCAGCATTTT.

The genes are TRBV5-4 and TRBJ2-5; TRBD2 aligns across 10 bases. The J call may be wrong; the DNA end is better matched by TRBJ2-7. The germline gives CDR1 SGHNT, CDR2 YYREEE (reference sequence). The CDR3 loop spans 13 amino acids. CDR3 nucleotide sequence: TGTGCCAGCGGCCTAGCGGGGGCCTACGAGCAGTACTTC. This translates into CASGLAGAYEQYF.

The chain employs TRBV28 and TRBJ2-5, with 9 bases that match TRBD2. Germline CDR1 is MDHEN and CDR2 is SYDVKM. The CDR3 length is 14 residues. Unmatched junction bases numbered 9, after V lost 8 bases and J lost 5 bases. Here the CDR3 reads CASSSAGGGETQYF. CDR3 coding DNA: TGTGCCAGCTCCTCAGCGGGAGGAGGTGAGACCCAGTACTTC.

DNA for the CDR3: TGCAGCGTTGAGGGGACTAGCGGGAGATCGGGAGGCGAGCAGTTCTTC. This encodes CSVEGTSGRSGGEQFF. V is TRBV29-1 and J is TRBJ2-1, with TRBD2 identical over 14 bases. The germline V gene has CDR1 SQVTM and CDR2 ANQGSEA. There are 16 residues in the CDR3. V dropped 3 bases and J dropped 10; count of bases not matched to a gene: 11.

CDR3 coding DNA: TGTGCCAGCAGCTTCGGGACTACCCCCTACGAGCAGTACTTC. Translation gives CASSFGTTPYEQYF. The chain joins TRBV7-3 to TRBJ2-7, with 7 bases matching TRBD2. The germline V gene has CDR1 SGHTA and CDR2 FQGTGA. The CDR3 runs to 14 residues. Losses at the gene ends were 3 bases for V and 2 bases for J; bases not matched to a gene: 4.

The chain recombines TRBV5-1 with TRBJ1-6; D is unresolved. The ends were cut back, 0 bases at V and 8 bases at J, with 9 bases in the middle. This CDR3 is built from 14 residues. Looked up from germline, CDR1 is SGHRS and CDR2 is YFSETQ. The CDR3 DNA sequence: TGCGCCAGCAGCTTGGGAGATACCCATTCACCCCTCCACTTT. Amino acids: CASSLGDTHSPLHF.

The chain couples TRBV5-4 to TRBJ2-4, with 11 bases matching TRBD2. The CDR3 is 17 amino acids. V lost 2 bases and J lost 4; bases outside the gene matches: 8. Germline V gene sequence: CDR1 SGHNT, CDR2 YYREEE (reference sequence). CDR3: CASSLLLGTSGKNIQYF. In DNA form, the CDR3 reads TGTGCCAGCAGCTTACTCCTCGGGACTAGCGGTAAAAACATTCAGTACTTC.

In this sample, this clone turned up once. The V call is TRBV5-4, the J call TRBJ2-7; D uncertain. Germline CDR1 SGHNT, CDR2 YYREEE (reference sequence). Deletions cut 4 bases from V and 6 bases from J, with 17 bases between. The CDR3 totals 14 residues. CDR3 residues: CASSQDIERPEQYF. As DNA, the CDR3 is TGTGCCAGCAGCCAGGATATAGAAAGACCCGAGCAGTACTTC.

The CDR3 DNA reads as TGTGCCAGCAGTTTATCAGGGACAGGGCCCTACGAGCAGTACTTC. It specifies CASSLSGTGPYEQYF. The V call is TRBV28, the J call TRBJ2-7; TRBD1 matches 9 bases. V lost 1 base and J lost 2; bases outside the gene matches: 3. This CDR3 is built from 15 residues. Germline CDR1 and CDR2: MDHEN and SYDVKM.